The sequence of this T cell receptor beta chain was determined in a study of T cell responses to AZD1222 COVID-19 vaccine (dated by TCRdb to the early 2020s). With regard to the full study: AZD1222 recipients given second doses at about 4 weeks or at about 12 weeks were pooled, since spike-specific TCR depth and breadth were not found to differ between the two schedules. A total of 230 or so trial participants underwent TCR sequencing, of whom some 210 received two doses of AZD1222 and about 25 received two doses of the MenACWY control vaccine. Enrollment into the trials was organized by age into subgroups of 18-55, 56-69 and 70-plus years, and those subgroups contained 148, 28 and 57 TCR-sequenced participants, respectively. Findings and caveats that apply to the study as a whole: Participants were mostly white British, with more females than males. The authors suggested clonal diversity may have been underestimated. Because no day 14 peak-response samples were available, the repertoires could be characterized only after the peak T cell response. Reportedly, close to half of the unique spike-specific TCRs recognized epitopes lying outside the regions that are mutated in the B.1.351 and B.1.1.7 variants. Conclusions about previously exposed vaccinees are limited because only 5 or 6 AZD1222 recipients were SARS-CoV-2 seropositive at baseline. In the small 56-69-year group, the increase in depth fell short of significance, most likely because of low power. Spike-specific TCR breadth and depth rose significantly after two AZD1222 doses compared with day 0 and with MenACWY recipients. Vaccine-associated CD4 TCRs spanned the whole spike protein, with dominant responses in regions 160-218 and 743-854.

The CDR3 regions of human TCRbeta chains were analyzed by immunosequencing. The study's own analysis went as follows. Repertoire TCRs were checked for matches against a reference library of SARS-CoV-2-specific TCRs that had been generated using the MIRA antigen-specificity platform. Breadth was defined as the fraction of unique TCRs that were SARS-CoV-2-associated. Depth was defined as the fraction of total T cells that were SARS-CoV-2-associated. Using the MIRA data, every spike-specific TCR was mapped to the spike region that the TCR reacted to and assigned to either a CD4 or a CD8 class. Log10-transformed breadth and depth values were compared by one-way ANOVA with Sidak's multiple comparisons tests. TCRdb mirrors the immuneACCESS table, restricted to in-frame sequences. Some clones are absent from its copies; in checked studies, under half trace to an unresolved V gene, and the reason for the others is unknown. V, J and clone size derive from that table, while D and trimming were established from the DNA sequence. This sample is represented by 150,000 or so clones; 90% of them were singletons. Together, the top ten hold 15% to 20% of the sample.

Details on this clone: Its cognate antigen has yet to be identified. No much larger clone exists at a distance of one base, and base qualities are not known.

The time point label, as the study defines it: baseline before first vaccination. Vaccinee samples came from UK trials COV001 and COV002, including a single-blind randomized controlled phase 2/3 trial of AZD1222 (ChAdOx1 nCoV-19) in healthy adults. For TCRbeta chain sequencing, PBMC samples were collected from trial participants at day 0 and at day 28 after the second dose. The germline V and J ends show losses of 4 bases and 6 bases respectively, and no gene match explains 9 bases of the junction. There are 17 amino acids in the CDR3, from cysteine to phenylalanine inclusive. Solely the CDR3 DNA is kept, with 51 bases framed from the first base. CDR1 and CDR2 (SGHRS, YFSETQ) derive from the germline V gene.

In this chain, TRBV5-1 is recombined with TRBJ2-1; 14 central bases correspond to TRBD2. This sequence was found in an adult in good health. Sequences were derived from peripheral blood, sampled on day 0 of AZD1222 vaccination. The nucleotides are TGCGCCAGCAGCCCTAATGGACTAGCGGGGGGATTCAATGAGCAGTTCTTC. It translates to CASSPNGLAGGFNEQFF.